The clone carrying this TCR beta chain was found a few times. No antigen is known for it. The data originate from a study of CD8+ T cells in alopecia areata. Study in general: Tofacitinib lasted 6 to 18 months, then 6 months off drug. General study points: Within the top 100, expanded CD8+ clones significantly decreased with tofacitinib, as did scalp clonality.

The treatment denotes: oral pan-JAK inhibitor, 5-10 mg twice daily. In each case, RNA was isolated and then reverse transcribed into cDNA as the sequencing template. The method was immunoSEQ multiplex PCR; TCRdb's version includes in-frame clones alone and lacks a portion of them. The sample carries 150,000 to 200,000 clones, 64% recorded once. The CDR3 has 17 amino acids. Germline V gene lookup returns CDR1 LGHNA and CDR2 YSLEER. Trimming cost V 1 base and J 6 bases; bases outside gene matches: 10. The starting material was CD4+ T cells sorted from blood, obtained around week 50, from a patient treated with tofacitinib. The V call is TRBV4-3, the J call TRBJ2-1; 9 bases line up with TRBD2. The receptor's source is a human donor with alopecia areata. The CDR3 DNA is TGCGCCAGCAGCCAAGTACGGACCGGGACTAGCTCCAATGAGCAGTTCTTC. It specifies CASSQVRTGTSSNEQFF.